These 5 T cell receptor beta chains originate from one sample sequenced in a study of CD8 T cells in ankylosing spondylitis (dated by TCRdb to between 2016 and 2019). The library relied on 5' RACE. TCRdb shows the sequencer as Illumina HiSeq 2500. TCRdb passed the public sequencing reads through fastp at Q25 and MiXCR, retaining productive beta sequences. Rows with one shared CDR3 protein collapse into an entry with the most common genes and DNA. The sample has 150,000 to 200,000 distinct CDR3 sequences on record, under 14% of them singletons. The ten largest clones represent approximately 32% of the sample. The sample taken for sequencing was blood, either unsorted or a sorted T cell fraction (not recorded which). The receptor set was obtained from a male donor with ankylosing spondylitis or in good health (not recorded which).

Many counts were recorded for this clonotype. The genes are TRBV18 and TRBJ2-1; no definite D call. V was clipped by 6 bases and J by 5 bases, with 11 bases between them. Germline lookup yields CDR1 KGHSH and CDR2 LQKENI. There are 13 residues in the CDR3. The CDR3 DNA sequence: TGTGCCAGCTCCCAGGCTCCGGACAATGAGCAGTTCTTC. It specifies CASSQAPDNEQFF. The variable domain in full, completed from reference TRBV18 and TRBJ2-1, reads NAGVMQNPRHLVRRRGQEARLRCSPMKGHSHVYWYRQLPEEGLKFMVYLQKENIIDESGMPKERFSAEFPKEGPSILRIQQVVRGDSAAYFCASSQAPDNEQFFGPGTRLTVL.

This clonotype was counted ten times or more. J is TRBJ2-3 and V is TRBV20-1; D remains ambiguous. Trimming took off 0 bases at V and 5 bases at J, with 3 bases between the two ends. Germline V CDR1 and CDR2: DFQATT, SNEGSKA (reference sequence). This CDR3 spans 11 amino acids. CDR3 sequence: CSARDGDTQYF. The CDR3 coding sequence is TGCAGTGCTAGAGACGGAGATACGCAGTATTTT.

This clonotype appeared a few times. The chain is built from TRBV20-1 and TRBJ2-3; D tentatively fits TRBD1 or TRBD2 (5 bases each). CDR1 DFQATT and CDR2 SNEGSKA come from the germline V gene (reference sequence). V was cut by 0 bases and J by 0 bases, with 10 bases left in between. This CDR3 contains 15 residues. The CDR3 DNA reads as TGCAGTGCTAGAGATGGGACCGATAGCACAGATACGCAGTATTTT. Translating it yields CSARDGTDSTDTQYF.

This clonotype occurred many times. V and J are TRBV29-1 and TRBJ2-7; 16 positions agree with TRBD2. The CDR3 has 15 amino acids. Per germline, CDR1 SQVTM and CDR2 ANQGSEA. Unmatched junction bases numbered 1, after V lost 3 bases and J lost 2 bases. CDR3 residues: CSVEGTSGRAYEQYF. Written as DNA, the CDR3 is TGCAGCGTTGAGGGGACTAGCGGGAGGGCCTACGAGCAGTACTTC.

This clonotype has a handful of counts. V is TRBV11-2 and J is TRBJ2-7; the D call may be TRBD1 or TRBD2 (7 bases each). Germline loops: CDR1 SGHAT, CDR2 FQNNGV. V was pared by 5 bases and J by 0 bases, with 17 bases between. This CDR3 spans 16 amino acids. The CDR3 DNA follows: TGTGCCAGCAGCGGTAGGGAGGGGGCGAACTCCTACGAGCAGTACTTC. Protein sequence: CASSGREGANSYEQYF.